Sequencing of this T cell receptor (beta chain) was carried out in a study of T cell changes during pregnancy in multiple sclerosis. Germline CDR1 is SGHKS and CDR2 is YYEKEE (reference sequence). V was trimmed by 3 bases and J by 5 bases, leaving 11 bases between them. CDR3 length: 13 amino acids. The protocol was immunoSEQ multiplex PCR, while the TCRdb copy is restricted to in-frame clones and leaves out a portion. Seen here are around 100,000 clones, 80% to 95% observed once, and the top ten hold less than 2%. This specimen consisted of peripheral blood, obtained after pregnancy. The genes are TRBV5-5 and TRBJ1-1, with D possibly matching TRBD1 (6 bases). This receptor was identified in a female donor with multiple sclerosis, enrolled in a pregnancy study. The CDR3 sequence: CASSSRTGTEAFF. For the CDR3, the DNA is TGTGCCAGCAGCTCTAGAACAGGGACTGAAGCTTTCTTT.